This record looks at one T cell receptor beta chain sequence and its context. No cognate antigen has been identified for it. The record has no base qualities; no much larger clone is one base away. Via the germline V gene, CDR1 is SGHAT and CDR2 FQNNGV. Trimming removed 1 base from V and 5 bases from J, leaving 11 bases between the germline ends. The cysteine opens and the phenylalanine closes a CDR3 of 14 amino acids. Just CDR3 DNA is preserved here, 42 bases in frame from base 1. Collaborating institutions collected whole blood in K2EDTA tubes following their own protocols. Collaborator samples were shipped for TCRbeta analysis as frozen whole blood, isolated PBMCs, or DNA extracted from either sample type. The immunoSEQ Assay, a bias-controlled multiplex PCR, was used to amplify TCRbeta CDR3 regions from genomic DNA. Regarding the original processing steps: The number of nucleated cells in each sample was estimated from the amplification of reference gene primers within the assay. Sequence reads were collapsed and filtered to measure the absolute abundance of every unique TCRbeta CDR3 rearrangement. For each sample, productive Simpson clonality was calculated by taking the square root of Simpson's diversity index across productive rearrangements. TCRdb obtained this table from immuneACCESS and retained in-frame rearrangements with V and J assigned. These tables miss some clones; where compared with another copy, unresolved V genes account for less than half of the shortfall, and the remainder is unexplained. V, J and clone size are those of that table, while D and trimming were read from the DNA. The sample data list around 40,000 clones, and about 94% of these were observed just once. The ten largest clones take up over 4% of the sample.

This record belongs to a study of blood T cell repertoires in COVID-19 (dated by TCRdb to about 2020). As for the study more broadly: Collaborator samples came from the United States, Italy and Spain and covered acute and convalescent phases of COVID-19. The prospective study material was composed of cDNA or gDNA derived from T cells, B-cell-depleted T cells, or PBMCs. Deeply sampled blood TCRbeta repertoires from subjects exposed to, actively infected with, or recovered from COVID-19 were included in the dataset. The repertoires were released in a freely available public database meant as a resource for research on the immune response to SARS-CoV-2. The samples were drawn from the first 160 participants of the ongoing ImmuneRACE study and from under 1,500 subjects provided by 6 global collaborators. A de-identified subject ID, COVID-19 status, age in years and sex were almost always included in the sample metadata. HLA class I and class II types, where available, came from metadata supplied by the sample provider rather than from assay-based typing. The study at large found these results: How much clinical and demographic metadata was included differed by source and by participant, and the metadata was provided uncurated.

The sequencing input was peripheral blood. In this chain, TRBV11-2 is recombined with TRBJ2-5; perhaps TRBD2 is the D gene, with 6 bases matching. This receptor was obtained from a human donor with active COVID-19. The donor label of this sample is uncertain. The nucleotide sequence is given as TGTGCCAGCAGCTTAGGGGACTCGGGTGAGACCCAGTACTTC. It codes for CASSLGDSGETQYF.